Listed below are T cell receptor beta chains from one sample, sequenced in a study of blood T cell repertoires in COVID-19. Generated by immunoSEQ multiplex PCR, the TCRdb table keeps only in-frame clones and is missing some. The repertoire has 200,000 to 300,000 clones, about 87% of them found once; the top ten carry less than 5%. The sample consisted of peripheral blood. These receptors originate from a man aged 55-75 years who had recovered from COVID-19. The CDR3 runs from the conserved cysteine through the conserved F or W. The D gene is left open where the match is weak. Not every row has a clone size; where given, it reads once, few, many or a size class.

>TRBV27|TRBJ1-4|.|14|once
CASSSGGADEKLFF
TGTGCCAGCAGTTCTGGGGGCGCCGATGAAAAACTGTTTTTT
>TRBV12-3/TRBV12-4|TRBJ1-1|.|12|.
CASSHSNTEAFF
TGTGCCAGCAGCCACTCGAACACTGAAGCTTTCTTT
>TRBV11-2|TRBJ2-5|TRBD2|17|.
CASSSPMGGSGLETQYF
TGTGCCAGCAGCTCCCCCATGGGGGGGTCAGGTTTGGAGACCCAGTACTTC
>TRBV9|TRBJ1-5|.|14|.
CASSASGEGRPQHF
TGTGCCAGCAGCGCCTCGGGGGAGGGACGGCCCCAGCATTTT
>TRBV18|TRBJ1-5|TRBD1|13|.
CASSGQGARAQHF
TGTGCCAGCTCAGGGCAGGGGGCTCGGGCCCAGCATTTT
>TRBV6-1|TRBJ1-2|.|15|few
CASSEALGPNPGYTF
TGTGCCAGCAGTGAAGCGTTGGGCCCCAACCCTGGCTACACCTTC
>TRBV27|TRBJ2-4|.|14|.
CASSLAGVGNIQYF
TGTGCCAGCAGTTTGGCAGGGGTAGGAAACATTCAGTACTTC
>TRBV10-1|TRBJ2-3|.|15|.
CASSGSPGGPDTQYF
TGCGCCAGCAGCGGATCTCCCGGGGGGCCAGATACGCAGTATTTT
>TRBV18|TRBJ2-5|.|12|.
CASSGSERTQYF
TGTGCCAGCTCCGGGTCCGAGCGGACCCAGTACTTC
>TRBV9|TRBJ1-1|.|13|.
CASSGGLNTEAFF
TGTGCCAGCAGCGGGGGGCTGAACACTGAAGCTTTCTTT
>TRBV4-1|TRBJ2-1|TRBD2|20|once
CASSHFPGTSGGGSYNEQFF
TGCGCCAGCAGCCATTTCCCCGGGACTAGCGGGGGGGGGTCCTACAATGAGCAGTTCTTC
>TRBV6-5|TRBJ2-5|.|14|.
CASSLGGARETQYF
TGTGCCAGCAGTCTGGGTGGGGCGCGAGAGACCCAGTACTTC
>TRBV4-2|TRBJ2-1|.|15|.
CASSQGRREESEQFF
TGTGCCAGCAGCCAAGGGCGGAGGGAGGAATCTGAGCAGTTCTTC
>TRBV7-2|TRBJ1-2|TRBD1|14|.
CASSRDRGDYGYTF
TGTGCCAGCAGCCGGGACAGGGGGGACTATGGCTACACCTTC
>TRBV5-6|TRBJ1-3|.|15|.
CASSTQDISGNTIYF
TGTGCCAGCAGCACACAGGACATCTCTGGAAACACCATATATTTT
>TRBV2|TRBJ1-1|.|14|once
CASSEGTAEGEAFF
TGTGCCAGCAGTGAAGGGACAGCCGAGGGTGAAGCTTTCTTT
>TRBV30|TRBJ1-2|.|13|.
CAWRAQGYYGYTF
TGTGCCTGGAGGGCACAGGGTTACTATGGCTACACCTTC
>TRBV5-1|TRBJ2-7|TRBD1|18|.
CASSLGPRDRGFSYEQYF
TGCGCCAGCAGCTTGGGCCCCCGGGACAGGGGTTTTTCCTACGAGCAGTACTTC
>TRBV29-1|TRBJ2-7|.|13|.
CSVTGDRPYEQYF
TGCAGCGTTACGGGGGACAGACCCTACGAGCAGTACTTC
>TRBV5-6|TRBJ1-1|.|14|.
CASSPGVGYTEAFF
TGTGCCAGCAGCCCGGGAGTAGGGTACACTGAAGCTTTCTTT
>TRBV6-2/TRBV6-3|TRBJ1-1|TRBD1|15|.
CASSRAGGKYTEAFF
TGTGCCAGCAGTCGGGCAGGGGGCAAGTACACTGAAGCTTTCTTT
>TRBV6-5|TRBJ2-7|.|16|.
CASSYGKSGLEYEQYF
TGTGCCAGCAGTTACGGGAAATCGGGGTTAGAATACGAGCAGTACTTC
>TRBV3-1/TRBV3-2|TRBJ1-2|TRBD1|14|.
CASSQSDRGSGYTF
TGTGCCAGCAGCCAATCGGACAGGGGAAGTGGCTACACCTTC
>TRBV18|TRBJ1-4|.|18|.
CASSPLTGGSATNEKLFF
TGTGCCAGCTCACCACTGACGGGGGGGAGTGCAACTAATGAAAAACTGTTTTTT
>TRBV18|TRBJ2-1|.|15|.
CASSPVSGNYNEQFF
TGTGCCAGCTCACCAGTGTCAGGAAACTACAATGAGCAGTTCTTC
>TRBV2|TRBJ2-7|TRBD1|15|.
CASSVFGTGDYEQYF
TGTGCCAGCAGTGTGTTCGGGACAGGGGACTACGAGCAGTACTTC
>TRBV10-3|TRBJ2-1|TRBD2|15|.
CAIRGAGGLYNEQFF
TGTGCCATCAGGGGAGCGGGGGGCCTCTACAATGAGCAGTTCTTC
>TRBV19|TRBJ2-5|TRBD1|16|.
CASRVTGGGSRETQYF
TGTGCCAGTAGGGTGACAGGGGGCGGGTCGAGGGAGACCCAGTACTTC
>TRBV5-6|TRBJ1-1|.|16|.
CASSFRNRASSTEAFF
TGTGCCAGCAGCTTCCGTAACAGGGCATCGAGCACTGAAGCTTTCTTT
>TRBV12-5|TRBJ1-1|TRBD1|14|.
CASGTQGADTEAFF
TGTGCTAGTGGTACACAGGGGGCGGACACTGAAGCTTTCTTT
>TRBV28|TRBJ2-2|.|14|.
CASSFVVAGGELFF
TGTGCCAGCAGTTTTGTAGTGGCGGGCGGGGAGCTGTTTTTT
>TRBV7-9|TRBJ1-6|TRBD1|15|.
CASSFLTGPNSPLHF
TGTGCCAGCAGCTTCTTGACAGGGCCTAATTCACCCCTCCACTTT
>TRBV5-6|TRBJ1-3|.|15|.
CASSLGAGSGNTIYF
TGTGCCAGCAGCTTGGGGGCAGGGTCTGGAAACACCATATATTTT
>TRBV19|TRBJ1-5|.|12|.
CASSIGTSALHF
TGTGCCAGTAGTATAGGGACTTCAGCCCTCCATTTT
>TRBV18|TRBJ1-5|.|16|.
CASSRYSGGEGQPQHF
TGTGCCAGCTCACGCTATTCTGGAGGGGAGGGTCAGCCCCAGCATTTT
>TRBV6-5|TRBJ2-7|TRBD1|14|.
CASSTDRVGWEQYF
TGTGCCAGCAGCACAGACAGGGTAGGTTGGGAGCAGTACTTC
>TRBV14|TRBJ1-2|.|14|.
CASSQDLDVGGYTF
TGTGCCAGCAGCCAAGACCTTGACGTGGGCGGCTACACCTTC
>TRBV24-1|TRBJ2-1|.|15|few
CATSDPGTNYNEQFF
TGTGCCACCAGTGATCCCGGGACAAACTACAATGAGCAGTTCTTC
>TRBV2|TRBJ2-5|TRBD2|16|.
CASSVGLAGGWETQYF
TGTGCCAGCAGCGTCGGACTAGCGGGGGGATGGGAGACCCAGTACTTC
>TRBV7-2|TRBJ1-5|.|18|.
CASSLDGGALRLSQPQHF
TGTGCCAGCAGCTTAGACGGGGGGGCCCTCCGCCTCAGTCAGCCCCAGCATTTT
>TRBV27|TRBJ1-2|TRBD1|14|.
CASSHRTGDYGYTF
TGTGCCAGCAGCCATCGGACAGGGGACTATGGCTACACCTTC
>TRBV7-2|TRBJ2-5|TRBD2|15|.
CASRFLAGRQETQYF
TGTGCCAGCAGATTTCTAGCGGGGAGGCAAGAGACCCAGTACTTC
>TRBV30|TRBJ1-2|.|11|.
CAWGDSKGYTF
TGTGCCTGGGGCGACTCGAAGGGCTACACCTTC
>TRBV5-1|TRBJ2-1|.|14|.
CASSLEGLGNEQFF
TGCGCCAGCAGCTTGGAGGGACTGGGGAATGAGCAGTTCTTC
>TRBV29-1|TRBJ2-1|TRBD2|17|once
CSVEYLRASGGIDEQFF
TGCAGCGTTGAATATCTCAGGGCTAGCGGGGGGATCGATGAGCAGTTCTTC
>TRBV15|TRBJ1-2|.|14|.
CATSRASGDVGYTF
TGTGCCACCAGCAGAGCGTCGGGGGATGTTGGCTACACCTTC
>TRBV9|TRBJ1-2|.|13|.
CASSVASNYGYTF
TGTGCCAGCAGCGTAGCGTCTAACTATGGCTACACCTTC
>TRBV6-4|TRBJ2-3|TRBD2|16|.
CASSAQRGGQSDTQYF
TGTGCCAGCAGTGCTCAGCGGGGGGGCCAATCGGATACGCAGTATTTT
>TRBV6-5|TRBJ2-1|.|12|.
CAIGQVYNEQFF
TGTGCCATCGGACAAGTTTACAATGAGCAGTTCTTC
>TRBV7-3|TRBJ2-3|TRBD2|15|.
CASSLGGVPTDTQYF
TGTGCCAGCAGCTTAGGGGGGGTCCCCACAGATACGCAGTATTTT
>TRBV7-8|TRBJ2-1|TRBD2|15|.
CASSLGAGGAVEQFF
TGTGCCAGCAGCTTAGGAGCGGGGGGGGCAGTTGAGCAGTTCTTC
>TRBV7-2|TRBJ2-7|TRBD1|14|.
CASSKDRSSYEQYF
TGTGCCAGCAGCAAGGACAGGAGCTCCTACGAGCAGTACTTC
>TRBV5-8|TRBJ1-6|.|15|.
CASSLTRGYNSPLHF
TGTGCCAGCAGCTTGACAAGGGGTTATAATTCACCCCTCCACTTT
>TRBV27|TRBJ1-6|.|17|.
CASSLVGGGSYNSPLHF
TGTGCCAGCAGTTTGGTGGGGGGGGGCTCCTATAATTCACCCCTCCACTTT
>TRBV11-2|TRBJ2-1|TRBD2|15|.
CASSPRTSGAHEQFF
TGTGCCAGCAGCCCGCGGACTAGCGGGGCCCATGAGCAGTTCTTC
>TRBV11-2|TRBJ1-2|TRBD1|16|.
CASSLDFGQGAYGYTF
TGTGCCAGCAGCTTAGATTTTGGGCAGGGGGCTTATGGCTACACCTTC
>TRBV30|TRBJ2-2|TRBD1|19|.
CAWSWTYRGARWEDGELFF
TGTGCCTGGAGTTGGACATACAGGGGGGCGCGGTGGGAGGACGGGGAGCTGTTTTTT
>TRBV18|TRBJ2-3|TRBD2|16|.
CASSPQRGGQADTQYF
TGTGCCAGCTCACCACAGCGGGGGGGCCAGGCAGATACGCAGTATTTT
>TRBV29-1|TRBJ1-2|.|12|.
CSVDAANYGYTF
TGCAGCGTTGATGCGGCTAACTATGGCTACACCTTC
>TRBV10-1|TRBJ2-1|TRBD1|16|few
CASSEDPTGGYNEQFF
TGCGCCAGCAGTGAGGACCCGACAGGGGGGTACAATGAGCAGTTCTTC